The rows below give T cell receptor beta chains drawn from one sample of a study of beta chain features in type 1 diabetes. The assay was immunoSEQ multiplex PCR, and TCRdb's table has in-frame clones only and misses some. The sample records around 400,000 clones, around 16% being singletons. Sequencing was done on a sample of naive CD4+ T cells from blood. The receptors derive from a woman aged 18-29 years in good health. The CDR3 runs from the conserved cysteine through the conserved F or W. Fields, in order: D gene, V gene, clone size, J gene, CDR3 DNA, CDR3 protein. The D gene is left open where the match is weak. Where a row states a size, it is once, few, many or the class of an expanded clone; other rows omit it.

d_call: TRBD1; v_call: TRBV6-5; clone_size: -; j_call: TRBJ2-5; cdr3_nt: TGTGCCAGCAGTTCCACCGGGACAGGGGCCCGGACCCAGTACTTC; cdr3_aa: CASSSTGTGARTQYF
d_call: -; v_call: TRBV18; clone_size: -; j_call: TRBJ2-5; cdr3_nt: TGTGCCAGCTCACCACCGACTCAAGAGACCCAGTACTTC; cdr3_aa: CASSPPTQETQYF
d_call: -; v_call: TRBV11-2; clone_size: -; j_call: TRBJ2-3; cdr3_nt: TGTGCCAGCAGCCCGGGACTCAACACAGATACGCAGTATTTT; cdr3_aa: CASSPGLNTDTQYF
d_call: -; v_call: TRBV29-1; clone_size: few; j_call: TRBJ2-4; cdr3_nt: TGCAGCGTTAAAGATGACAGAGGATCGGTTCAGTACTTC; cdr3_aa: CSVKDDRGSVQYF
d_call: TRBD2; v_call: TRBV5-1; clone_size: few; j_call: TRBJ2-1; cdr3_nt: TGCGCCAGCAGCTTGGTCATTTTAGCGGGAGGGAGCTACAATGAGCAGTTCTTC; cdr3_aa: CASSLVILAGGSYNEQFF
d_call: TRBD1; v_call: TRBV13; clone_size: -; j_call: TRBJ1-2; cdr3_nt: TGTGCCAGCAGCCGAAACCGGGACAGGGTGGATGGCTACACCTTC; cdr3_aa: CASSRNRDRVDGYTF
d_call: TRBD1; v_call: TRBV7-2; clone_size: -; j_call: TRBJ1-1; cdr3_nt: TGTGCCAGCAGCACCCACAGGGGCACTGAAGCTTTCTTT; cdr3_aa: CASSTHRGTEAFF
d_call: -; v_call: TRBV6-4; clone_size: -; j_call: TRBJ2-7; cdr3_nt: TGTGCCAGCAGTGACGCCCGTCCAGGGTACGGGAGCTCCTACGAGCAGTACTTC; cdr3_aa: CASSDARPGYGSSYEQYF
d_call: TRBD2; v_call: TRBV4-1; clone_size: -; j_call: TRBJ2-5; cdr3_nt: TGCGCCAGCAGCCAACGGGGGGAAGGAGAGACCCAGTACTTC; cdr3_aa: CASSQRGEGETQYF
d_call: -; v_call: TRBV29-1; clone_size: few; j_call: TRBJ1-2; cdr3_nt: TGCAGCGTTGAAGATCTTGTTTATGGCTACACCTTC; cdr3_aa: CSVEDLVYGYTF
d_call: -; v_call: TRBV27; clone_size: few; j_call: TRBJ2-4; cdr3_nt: TGTGCCAGCAGTTTAAGGGGAGCCAAAAACATTCAGTACTTC; cdr3_aa: CASSLRGAKNIQYF
d_call: -; v_call: TRBV29-1; clone_size: few; j_call: TRBJ2-2; cdr3_nt: TGCAGCGTCGGAGGGGATATCGGGGAGCTGTTTTTT; cdr3_aa: CSVGGDIGELFF
d_call: -; v_call: TRBV30; clone_size: -; j_call: TRBJ2-1; cdr3_nt: TGTGCCTCCGCACGAACAGGGGGGGGGTTCTTC; cdr3_aa: CASARTGGGFF
d_call: -; v_call: TRBV6-1; clone_size: -; j_call: TRBJ2-7; cdr3_nt: TGTGCCAGCAGTAGTTCGGGACAACTACCCTACGAGCAGTACTTC; cdr3_aa: CASSSSGQLPYEQYF
d_call: TRBD1; v_call: TRBV19; clone_size: -; j_call: TRBJ2-3; cdr3_nt: TGTGCCAGTAGTTCGAGGACAGGAATCACAGATACGCAGTATTTT; cdr3_aa: CASSSRTGITDTQYF
d_call: TRBD2; v_call: TRBV27; clone_size: -; j_call: TRBJ2-1; cdr3_nt: TGTGCCAGCAGTTTACTATCTCTAGCGGACCGATCCTACAATGAGCAGTTCTTC; cdr3_aa: CASSLLSLADRSYNEQFF
d_call: -; v_call: TRBV5-1; clone_size: few; j_call: TRBJ1-1; cdr3_nt: TGCGCCAGCAGCTCACAGGGTAACACTGAAGCTTTCTTT; cdr3_aa: CASSSQGNTEAFF
d_call: TRBD1; v_call: TRBV4-3; clone_size: few; j_call: TRBJ2-1; cdr3_nt: TGCGCCAGCAGCCAAGATGGACAGGGTAGGAATGAGCAGTTCTTC; cdr3_aa: CASSQDGQGRNEQFF
d_call: TRBD1; v_call: TRBV18; clone_size: -; j_call: TRBJ2-7; cdr3_nt: TGTGCCAGCTCACCGACCGGGACAGTTGATCTCTACGAGCAGTACTTC; cdr3_aa: CASSPTGTVDLYEQYF
d_call: TRBD1; v_call: TRBV6-5; clone_size: -; j_call: TRBJ2-5; cdr3_nt: TGTGCCAGCACCATCGAGCCGGGACAGAGGGAGACCCAGTACTTC; cdr3_aa: CASTIEPGQRETQYF
d_call: -; v_call: TRBV28; clone_size: -; j_call: TRBJ2-1; cdr3_nt: TGTGCCAGCAGTGGGGCTTCAGTTCCCTACAATGAGCAGTTCTTC; cdr3_aa: CASSGASVPYNEQFF
d_call: TRBD2; v_call: TRBV9; clone_size: -; j_call: TRBJ2-1; cdr3_nt: TGTGCCAGCAGTGCAGTTGCGGGGGGTTACAATGAGCAGTTCTTC; cdr3_aa: CASSAVAGGYNEQFF
d_call: TRBD1; v_call: TRBV27; clone_size: -; j_call: TRBJ2-7; cdr3_nt: TGTGCCAGCAGTTTCGGCGAGACAGGGGTCTACGAGCAGTACTTC; cdr3_aa: CASSFGETGVYEQYF
d_call: -; v_call: TRBV7-9; clone_size: -; j_call: TRBJ1-5; cdr3_nt: TGTGCCAGCAGCTTAGCCCAGGGTAATCAGCCCCAGCATTTT; cdr3_aa: CASSLAQGNQPQHF
d_call: -; v_call: TRBV5-6; clone_size: -; j_call: TRBJ2-7; cdr3_nt: TGTGCCAGCAGCCCCGGGGGTATCGGCGAGCAGTACTTC; cdr3_aa: CASSPGGIGEQYF
d_call: TRBD1; v_call: TRBV7-9; clone_size: -; j_call: TRBJ1-5; cdr3_nt: TGTGCCAGCAGCTTGGACAGGGTGAGTCAGCCCCAGCATTTT; cdr3_aa: CASSLDRVSQPQHF
d_call: -; v_call: TRBV19; clone_size: few; j_call: TRBJ2-3; cdr3_nt: TGTGCCAGTGCCGGCCGGACACCGCTCACAGATACGCAGTATTTT; cdr3_aa: CASAGRTPLTDTQYF
d_call: TRBD1; v_call: TRBV29-1; clone_size: -; j_call: TRBJ1-4; cdr3_nt: TGCAGCGCGCTGGGACAGGGGACTGAAAAACTGTTTTTT; cdr3_aa: CSALGQGTEKLFF
d_call: TRBD2; v_call: TRBV5-1; clone_size: -; j_call: TRBJ2-6; cdr3_nt: TGCGCCAGCAGCGCCTCGTCCGGGGGGGCTGGGGCCAACGTCCTGACTTTC; cdr3_aa: CASSASSGGAGANVLTF
d_call: -; v_call: TRBV25-1; clone_size: -; j_call: TRBJ2-2; cdr3_nt: TGTGCCAGCAGCGGAGGACGGGGGAACACCGGGGAGCTGTTTTTT; cdr3_aa: CASSGGRGNTGELFF
d_call: -; v_call: TRBV5-1; clone_size: few; j_call: TRBJ1-5; cdr3_nt: TGCGCCAGCAGCCCTAACTCCCCTGAGGAGCCCCAGCATTTT; cdr3_aa: CASSPNSPEEPQHF
d_call: -; v_call: TRBV5-4; clone_size: few; j_call: TRBJ2-7; cdr3_nt: TGTGCCAGCAGCTTTGACAGGAGAACCTCCTACGAGCAGTACTTC; cdr3_aa: CASSFDRRTSYEQYF
d_call: -; v_call: TRBV14; clone_size: -; j_call: TRBJ2-1; cdr3_nt: TGTGCCAGCAGCTCCGAGCGGGAGCAGTTCTTC; cdr3_aa: CASSSEREQFF
d_call: -; v_call: TRBV28; clone_size: -; j_call: TRBJ1-2; cdr3_nt: TGTGCCAGCAGGACAGCTAACTATGGCTACACCTTC; cdr3_aa: CASRTANYGYTF
d_call: TRBD2; v_call: TRBV15; clone_size: -; j_call: TRBJ2-7; cdr3_nt: TGTGCCACCAGCAGGGCGGGATCTAGCGGGGTTTACGAGCAGTACTTC; cdr3_aa: CATSRAGSSGVYEQYF
d_call: -; v_call: TRBV28; clone_size: -; j_call: TRBJ2-7; cdr3_nt: TGTGCCAGCAGTTTCGGACCCTTAAGGGGCGAGCAGTACTTC; cdr3_aa: CASSFGPLRGEQYF
d_call: TRBD1; v_call: TRBV4-3; clone_size: few; j_call: TRBJ1-1; cdr3_nt: TGCGCCAGCAGCCAAGAGACAGGGTTGGCTGAAGCTTTCTTT; cdr3_aa: CASSQETGLAEAFF
d_call: -; v_call: TRBV20-1; clone_size: few; j_call: TRBJ2-1; cdr3_nt: TGCAGTCGTAGACTTTACAATGAGCAGTTCTTC; cdr3_aa: CSRRLYNEQFF
d_call: TRBD2; v_call: TRBV11-1; clone_size: -; j_call: TRBJ2-1; cdr3_nt: TGTGCCAGCAGCAGGACTAGCGGGAGTTGGGATGAGCAGTTCTTC; cdr3_aa: CASSRTSGSWDEQFF
d_call: -; v_call: TRBV5-6; clone_size: few; j_call: TRBJ2-5; cdr3_nt: TGTGCCAGCAGCTTGGACAGGAAACTGGGGCGGTATAGGGAGACCCAGTACTTC; cdr3_aa: CASSLDRKLGRYRETQYF
d_call: TRBD1; v_call: TRBV9; clone_size: few; j_call: TRBJ1-2; cdr3_nt: TGTGCCAGCAGCGTCGGGACAGGAACTAACTATGGCTACACCTTC; cdr3_aa: CASSVGTGTNYGYTF
d_call: TRBD1; v_call: TRBV5-1; clone_size: few; j_call: TRBJ2-1; cdr3_nt: TGCGCCAGCGCACCCGACAGGGGGAACAATGAGCAGTTCTTC; cdr3_aa: CASAPDRGNNEQFF
d_call: -; v_call: TRBV18; clone_size: few; j_call: TRBJ1-2; cdr3_nt: TGTGCCAGCTCACTACAGGGATTCTACGGCTACACCTTC; cdr3_aa: CASSLQGFYGYTF
d_call: -; v_call: TRBV18; clone_size: -; j_call: TRBJ2-7; cdr3_nt: TGTGCCAGCTCACCAACAGGTCCTGTTACCTACGAGCAGTACTTC; cdr3_aa: CASSPTGPVTYEQYF
d_call: -; v_call: TRBV7-9; clone_size: -; j_call: TRBJ2-6; cdr3_nt: TGTGCCAGCAGCTTGGGGGGGCGCCAAGGGGCCAACGTCCTGACTTTC; cdr3_aa: CASSLGGRQGANVLTF
d_call: -; v_call: TRBV20-1; clone_size: -; j_call: TRBJ2-7; cdr3_nt: TGCAGTTCTGAGAGACTGTACGAGCAGTACTTC; cdr3_aa: CSSERLYEQYF
d_call: -; v_call: TRBV7-9; clone_size: few; j_call: TRBJ2-1; cdr3_nt: TGTGCCAGCAGCTCCTCCGAGACTAGTCGTCATGAGCAGTTCTTC; cdr3_aa: CASSSSETSRHEQFF
d_call: -; v_call: TRBV7-9; clone_size: -; j_call: TRBJ2-6; cdr3_nt: TGTGCCAGCAGCTTAGGGGGACTCTCTGGGGCCAACGTCCTGACTTTC; cdr3_aa: CASSLGGLSGANVLTF
d_call: -; v_call: TRBV7-2; clone_size: few; j_call: TRBJ2-3; cdr3_nt: TGTGCCAGCAGCTTAGGCAGGCTAAGCACAGATACGCAGTATTTT; cdr3_aa: CASSLGRLSTDTQYF
d_call: TRBD1; v_call: TRBV29-1; clone_size: few; j_call: TRBJ1-2; cdr3_nt: TGCAGCGCAGAGACAGGGGGTAACTATGGCTACACCTTC; cdr3_aa: CSAETGGNYGYTF
d_call: TRBD2; v_call: TRBV5-1; clone_size: few; j_call: TRBJ2-1; cdr3_nt: TGCGCCAGCAGCGCGGGACTAGCGGGAGTTGAGCAGTTCTTC; cdr3_aa: CASSAGLAGVEQFF
d_call: TRBD2; v_call: TRBV28; clone_size: -; j_call: TRBJ2-7; cdr3_nt: TGTGCCAGCACCCCCGGGGGACTAGCGGGAGCGGTCTACGAGCAGTACTTC; cdr3_aa: CASTPGGLAGAVYEQYF